This TCR beta chain derives from a study of blood T cell repertoires in COVID-19. TCRdb's table, derived via immunoSEQ multiplex PCR, lists solely in-frame clones and lacks some. The sample contains about 300,000 clones, around 86% of which appear only once. The CDR3 runs 15 residues. In germline, CDR1 is ENHRY, CDR2 SYGVKD. The V end was cut by 11 bases, the J end by 1 base, with 20 bases between. V usage is TRBV10-3 and J usage is TRBJ1-2, with D perhaps TRBD1 (6 bases). The specimen was peripheral blood. The clonotype was recovered from an older man with acute or convalescent COVID-19. As DNA, the CDR3 is TGTGCCGTCTACAGGGAACCTCCTAGTAACTATGGCTACACCTTC. Encoded protein: CAVYREPPSNYGYTF.